Following are 26 T cell receptor beta chains from one sample sequenced in a study of CD8+CD57+ T cells in acquired aplastic anemia. TCR beta VDJ and CDR3 were profiled, and genomic DNA was the template. One entry per CDR3 protein results from TCRdb running MiXCR on the reads. The sample has some 290,000 distinct CDR3 sequences, around three fifths seen once. The sample was sorted CD4+, CD8+, or CD8+CD57+ T cells (not recorded which) from PBMCs. These receptors all come from a human donor with severe aplastic anemia or a healthy control (not recorded which).

The chain uses TRBV12-3 or TRBV12-4 and TRBJ2-7; D remains ambiguous. V lost 1 base, J lost 6 bases, and 19 bases lay in between. The CDR3 extends over 16 amino acids. The CDR3 coding sequence is TGTGCCAGCAGTTTAGTAAATTTAGGAGTATTTGGCGAGCAGTACTTC. Protein sequence: CASSLVNLGVFGEQYF.

This clonotype has just a few counts. This chain uses TRBV7-3 with TRBJ2-1; 7 nucleotides align to TRBD2. The CDR3 runs to 13 residues. J was trimmed by 6 bases and V by 3 bases; bases with no gene match: 2. CDR1 is SGHTA and CDR2 is FQGTGA in the germline V gene. CDR3 nucleotide sequence: TGTGCCAGCAGCTTTGGCGGGGGCAATGAGCAGTTCTTC. Encoded protein: CASSFGGGNEQFF.

This chain joins TRBV7-2 and TRBJ1-5; possible D gene TRBD1, 6 bases. The CDR3 spans 18 residues. Germline loops: CDR1 SGHTA, CDR2 FQGNSA. Trimming removed 1 base at V and 2 bases at J, with 18 bases between. CDR3 nucleotide sequence: TGTGCCAGCAGCTTAGTTCCCCGTCGGGCAGGGGGCAATCAGCCCCAGCATTTT. It codes for CASSLVPRRAGGNQPQHF.

The sample holds many counts of this clonotype. This chain links TRBV7-8 with TRBJ1-1, with 7 bases identical to TRBD1. V shed 2 bases, J shed 3 bases, and the junction held 6 bases outside the gene matches. Per germline, CDR1 SGHVS and CDR2 FQNEAQ. The CDR3 is 15 amino acids. CDR3 amino acids: CASSLQATGDTEAFF. DNA for the CDR3: TGTGCCAGCAGCTTACAGGCCACAGGGGACACTGAAGCTTTCTTT.

This chain links TRBV12-3 or TRBV12-4 with TRBJ1-1; the match to TRBD1 covers 7 bases. The CDR3 consists of 14 residues. Unmatched junction bases numbered 7, after V lost 8 bases and J lost 1 base. The CDR3 loop reads CASRRGTSNTEAFF. The CDR3 DNA reads TGTGCCAGCCGCAGGGGGACGTCGAACACTGAAGCTTTCTTT.

The count of this clonotype is one. The chain employs TRBV7-6 and TRBJ2-5; 9 bases match TRBD1. The J segment lost 4 bases and the V segment lost 2 bases, leaving 8 bases of the junction unmatched. The germline V gene has CDR1 SGHVS and CDR2 FNYEAQ. CDR3 length equals 16 residues. The CDR3 loop reads CASSLTGTGSGETQYF. CDR3 DNA sequence: TGTGCCAGCAGCTTAACCGGGACAGGGAGTGGAGAGACCCAGTACTTC.

This clonotype was recorded at least ten times. The chain is built from TRBV7-9 and TRBJ1-5; D perhaps matches TRBD1 (6 bases). This CDR3 contains 17 residues. Trimming took 1 base from V and 0 from J, leaving 13 bases between them. Germline-derived CDR1 and CDR2 are SEHNR and FQNEAQ (reference sequence). CDR3 in DNA: TGTGCCAGCAGCTTAGGACAGGCTACCTCTAGCAATCAGCCCCAGCATTTT. The encoded protein is CASSLGQATSSNQPQHF.

J is TRBJ2-4 and V is TRBV12-3 or TRBV12-4; 7 nucleotides line up with TRBD2. The CDR3 loop spans 14 amino acids. The V and J ends lost 3 bases and 8 bases, in that order; junction bases with no gene match: 7. The CDR3 protein is CASSFGLGSDIQYF. The CDR3 nucleotides read TGTGCCAGCAGTTTTGGACTAGGGTCGGACATTCAGTACTTC.

V and J are TRBV29-1 and TRBJ2-3; TRBD1 matches at 9 bases. The germline gives CDR1 SQVTM, CDR2 ANQGSEA. The CDR3 runs 13 residues. With V trimmed by 6 bases and J by 3 bases, 4 bases remained unmatched. CDR3 in amino acids: CSVDRGGTDTQYF. The CDR3 DNA reads TGCAGCGTCGACAGGGGGGGGACAGATACGCAGTATTTT.

The chain links TRBV2 to TRBJ1-2, with no clear D. Trimming left V 5 bases short and J 8 bases short, with 15 bases between. CDR1 and CDR2 (germline): SNHLY, FYNNEI. CDR3 size: 13 residues. Here the CDR3 DNA reads TGTGCCAGCAGTCTTGTACATGGGAGCGGCTACACCTTC. Translating gives CASSLVHGSGYTF.

V and J are TRBV12-3 or TRBV12-4 and TRBJ2-5; perhaps D is TRBD1 or TRBD2 (5 bases each). The V gene lost 4 bases and the J gene lost 0 bases, with 18 bases spanning the gap. This CDR3 has 17 amino acids. The CDR3 spells CASSSIGTEMYQETQYF. CDR3 sequence (DNA): TGTGCCAGCAGTTCTATAGGGACCGAGATGTACCAAGAGACCCAGTACTTC.

The V gene is TRBV20-1, the J gene TRBJ2-3, with D perhaps TRBD1 (5 bases). Germline CDR1 DFQATT, CDR2 SNEGSKA (reference sequence). The CDR3 is 12 residues long. V lost 1 base and J 5 bases, leaving 7 bases between the germline ends. Here the CDR3 reads CSARVQGDTQYF. CDR3 sequence (DNA): TGCAGTGCTAGAGTTCAGGGAGATACGCAGTATTTT.

There are many counts of this clonotype. This chain uses TRBV11-3 with TRBJ2-2; no clear D. This CDR3 has 13 amino acids. Trimming left V 1 base short and J 6 bases short, with 6 bases between. Germline CDR1 is SGHNT and CDR2 is YENEEA. DNA of the CDR3: TGTGCCAGCAGCTTAGTCCGTTCCGGGGAGCTGTTTTTT. Its translation: CASSLVRSGELFF.

This clonotype was seen ten or more times. V gene TRBV6-2 or TRBV6-3 combines with J gene TRBJ1-5; no definite D call. CDR1 and CDR2 (germline): MNHEY, SVGEGT. The CDR3 consists of 11 residues. Between the trimmed V and J ends, which lost 5 bases and 9 bases, there was a span of 8 bases. CDR3 in DNA: TGTGCCAGCAGTCAGAGTGGGCCCCAGCATTTT. The encoded protein is CASSQSGPQHF.

This clonotype was detected a few times. This CDR3 is missing its conserved last phenylalanine or tryptophan, likely due to a read error. The DNA is left out, because the CDR3 cannot be placed on it with certainty; the CDR3 is given as TCRdb lists it. The chain combines TRBV11-2 with TRBJ1-3; the DNA was not compared with TRBD1, the D call given in the table. 9 amino acids form the CDR3, both terminal residues included. The V gene's germline CDR1 is SGHAT and CDR2 FQNNGV. This chain's CDR3 is CASSSHGGG.

The CDR3, as DNA: TGTGCCAGCCGAGATGGGAGCGGGAGGGCTCGTGAGCAGTTCTTC. Encoded protein: CASRDGSGRAREQFF. This chain uses TRBV19 with TRBJ2-1; TRBD2 aligns across 10 bases. V was pared by 9 bases and J by 9 bases, with 14 bases of the junction left unmatched. The V gene's germline CDR1 is LNHDA and CDR2 SQIVND (reference sequence). The CDR3 length is 15 residues.

This clonotype was counted many times. V and J are TRBV15 and TRBJ2-2; D remains ambiguous. Looked up from germline, CDR1 is LNHNV and CDR2 is YYDKDF (reference sequence). CDR3 length equals 12 residues. Deletions cut 5 bases from V and 7 bases from J, with 8 bases between. The CDR3 reads CATSFGIGELFF. The CDR3 nucleotides are TGTGCCACCAGCTTTGGGATCGGGGAGCTGTTTTTT.

As to this clonotype: The CDR3 does not close with the conserved phenylalanine or tryptophan, likely indicating a read error. The V call is TRBV28, the J call TRBJ2-5, with TRBD1 matching 10 bases. V lost 2 bases to trimming and J lost 5 bases; unmatched junction nucleotides: 11. The CDR3 runs 17 residues. Germline V gene data show CDR1 as MDHEN and CDR2 as SYDVKM. CDR3 in DNA: TGTGCCAGCAGTTTAAGGACAGGGGGAGTGGTAGTCGAGACCCAGTACCTC. Translated, it gives CASSLRTGGVVVETQYL.

The chain uses TRBV27 and TRBJ2-3; 11 bases line up with TRBD2. V lost 2 bases and J lost 4; bases outside the gene matches: 8. Germline lookup yields CDR1 MNHEY and CDR2 SMNVEV (reference sequence). CDR3 length: 17 residues. The CDR3 region has the DNA TGTGCCAGCAGTTTACGGCGACTAGCGGGGTCGTCAGATACGCAGTATTTT. Translation gives CASSLRRLAGSSDTQYF.

This clonotype has only a few counts. The chain has TRBV7-9 and TRBJ1-1; 8 bases align to TRBD1. This CDR3 is built from 14 residues. The V gene end was trimmed by 5 bases and the J gene end by 7 bases; junction bases not matched to a gene: 9. In germline, CDR1 is SEHNR, CDR2 FQNEAQ (reference sequence). The CDR3 DNA reads as TGTGCCAGCAGCACCAGGGGGCAGGGTGATGAAGCTTTCTTT. It encodes CASSTRGQGDEAFF.

This clonotype was counted many times. The rearrangement uses TRBV5-1 and TRBJ1-6; 7 nucleotides match TRBD1. Germline V gene lookup returns CDR1 SGHRS and CDR2 YFSETQ. The CDR3 is 16 residues long. V was pared by 1 base and J by 7 bases, with 8 bases of the junction left unmatched. CDR3 region: CASSLRGQGLNSPLHF. The CDR3 DNA follows: TGCGCCAGCAGCTTGAGGGGGCAGGGCCTGAATTCACCCCTCCACTTT.

The chain joins TRBV20-1 to TRBJ1-4; 8 bases are shared with TRBD1. With 6 bases clipped from V and 6 bases from J, the junction kept 9 bases outside the gene matches. Germline V gene data show CDR1 as DFQATT and CDR2 as SNEGSKA (reference sequence). The CDR3 is 14 residues long. The CDR3 spells CSAPSPDRDEKLFF. DNA of the CDR3: TGCAGTGCCCCTTCGCCGGACAGGGATGAAAAACTGTTTTTT.

As for this clonotype: Lacking the conserved final phenylalanine or tryptophan, this CDR3 likely reflects a read error. Because the CDR3's place on the DNA is in doubt, the DNA is left out and the CDR3 is given as listed by TCRdb. J is TRBJ2-5 and V is TRBV7-8; TRBD2, the table's D call, was not compared with the DNA. The CDR3 region is 11 residues in length, termini included. Germline V lookup: CDR1 SGHVS, CDR2 FQNEAQ. The CDR3 sequence is CASNPRGGKNA.

A remark on this clonotype: Lacking the conserved final phenylalanine or tryptophan, this CDR3 likely reflects a read error. The chain employs TRBV7-2 and TRBJ2-1; 10 nucleotides align to TRBD2. Germline CDR1 SGHTA, CDR2 FQGNSA. Germline trimming cut 3 bases from V and 8 bases from J; bases unmatched to any gene: 7. CDR3 length: 15 residues. In DNA form, the CDR3 reads TGTGCCAGCAGCTTCAGCGGGGGGGCCCAATATGAGCAGTTCTCC. Encoded protein: CASSFSGGAQYEQFS.

J is TRBJ2-5 and V is TRBV6-7, with 13 bases identical to TRBD2. TRBV6-7 qualifies as an ORF whose function is uncertain. The CDR3 is 17 residues long. Trimming took 2 bases from V and 1 from J; bases not matched to a gene: 4. As DNA, the CDR3 is TGTGCCAGCAGTTACACGGGACTAGCGGGACCCCAAGAGACCCAGTACTTC. Translating gives CASSYTGLAGPQETQYF.

This clonotype was observed many times. The CDR3 DNA sequence: TGCGCCAGCAGGAGGGACGTAATGAACACTGAAGCTTTCTTT. This encodes CASRRDVMNTEAFF. This chain joins TRBV5-1 and TRBJ1-1; the D gene is possibly TRBD1 (5 bases). V lost 5 bases, J lost 0 bases, and 11 bases lay in between. The germline V gene encodes CDR1 SGHRS and CDR2 YFSETQ. This CDR3 spans 14 amino acids.